Presented here are 15 T cell receptor beta chains from one specimen sequenced in a study of cytomegalovirus exposure and HLA in healthy donors. The primer mix had 60 Vbeta and 13 Jbeta primers. Method: immunoSEQ multiplex PCR; TCRdb's copy keeps in-frame clones and lacks some. This sample's clone table lists about 48,000 clones. What was sequenced was PBMCs. Source of these receptors: a male donor in good health and CMV-seropositive.

The CDR3 DNA sequence: TGTGCCAGCAGCTTATTCGTAGCGGGGCTTGGGGGGCAGTTCTTC. Translated: CASSLFVAGLGGQFF. The chain carries TRBV7-3 and TRBJ2-1; 8 nucleotides line up with TRBD2. This CDR3 contains 15 residues. Germline V gene lookup returns CDR1 SGHTA and CDR2 FQGTGA. Unmatched junction bases numbered 12, after V lost 2 bases and J lost 12 bases.

This chain uses TRBV7-6 with TRBJ2-7; 8 nucleotides match TRBD1. The length of the CDR3 is 13 residues. V lost 5 bases, J lost 5 bases, and 5 bases stayed unmatched. The germline gives CDR1 SGHVS, CDR2 FNYEAQ. Here the CDR3 DNA reads TGTGCCAGCAGCGCCTGGACAGGGAACGAGCAGTACTTC. Protein product: CASSAWTGNEQYF.

The V call is TRBV5-4, the J call TRBJ1-1, with a possible D match to TRBD1 (6 bases). CDR3 length equals 14 residues. Trimming pared 4 bases from V and 1 base from J, leaving 11 bases between. CDR1 and CDR2 (germline): SGHNT, YYREEE (reference sequence). CDR3 in DNA: TGTGCCAGCAGCCCGAGGGGGGGGAACACTGAAGCTTTCTTT. It codes for CASSPRGGNTEAFF.

This rearrangement joins TRBV6-5 to TRBJ2-7; 8 positions agree with TRBD2. The CDR3 is 13 residues long. Germline V gene sequence: CDR1 MNHEY, CDR2 SVGAGI. V gave up 5 bases and J gave up 5 bases; unmatched junction bases: 5. The CDR3 bases are TGTGCCAGCAGTCACGGGGGGGCTGACGAGCAGTACTTC. Translating gives CASSHGGADEQYF.

The CDR3 region has the DNA TGTGCCAGCAGCGCCAGGGACTTCTCCTACGAGCAGTACTTC. The encoded protein is CASSARDFSYEQYF. The V gene is TRBV9, the J gene TRBJ2-7; D may be TRBD2 (6 bases). The CDR3 length is 14 residues. V was clipped by 3 bases and J by 0 bases, with 10 bases between them. CDR1 is SGDLS and CDR2 is YYNGEE in the germline V gene. The entire variable domain, with the rest obtained from reference TRBV9 and TRBJ2-7, is as follows: DSGVTQTPKHLITATGQRVTLRCSPRSGDLSVYWYQQSLDQGLQFLIQYYNGEERAKGNILERFSAQQFPDLHSELNLSSLELGDSALYFCASSARDFSYEQYFGPGTRLTVT.

This chain uses TRBV27 with TRBJ1-3, with 7 bases matching TRBD1. This CDR3 region has 14 residues. CDR1 is MNHEY, CDR2 SMNVEV, per germline (reference sequence). With V trimmed by 5 bases and J by 4 bases, 5 bases remained unmatched. DNA of the CDR3: TGTGCCAGCAGTCGACAGGGAGCGGGAAACACCATATATTTT. Its protein is CASSRQGAGNTIYF.

The chain links TRBV5-1 to TRBJ1-2; 8 bases agree with TRBD1. CDR1 and CDR2 (germline): SGHRS, YFSETQ. This CDR3 has 14 residues. The J segment lost 6 bases and the V segment lost 6 bases, leaving 10 bases of the junction unmatched. The CDR3 region is CASNPQGASHGYTF. CDR3 nucleotide sequence: TGCGCCAGCAACCCCCAGGGGGCAAGTCATGGCTACACCTTC.

The rearrangement joins TRBV30 to TRBJ2-2, with D perhaps matching TRBD2 (6 bases). Per the germline V gene, CDR1 is GTSNPN and CDR2 is SVGIG (reference sequence). V lost 1 base, J lost 2 bases, and 8 bases lay in between. CDR3 size: 14 residues. The CDR3 protein is CAWSGDLNTGELFF. The CDR3, as DNA: TGTGCCTGGAGTGGGGACTTAAACACCGGGGAGCTGTTTTTT.

The chain couples TRBV6-1 to TRBJ1-1, with 8 bases identical to TRBD1. CDR1 and CDR2 from the germline V gene are MNHNS and SASEGT. The CDR3 loop spans 15 amino acids. J was trimmed by 0 bases and V by 2 bases; bases with no gene match: 2. The CDR3 loop reads CASSERTGLNTEAFF. As DNA, the CDR3 is TGTGCCAGCAGTGAAAGGACAGGGCTGAACACTGAAGCTTTCTTT.

The gene calls are TRBV11-2 and TRBJ2-7; D is undetermined. Between the trimmed V and J ends, which lost 5 bases and 3 bases, there was a span of 14 bases. The CDR3 spans 14 residues. CDR1 and CDR2 (germline): SGHAT, FQNNGV. In DNA form, the CDR3 reads TGTGCCAGCAGCCCAACGACTGGAAACTACGAGCAGTACTTC. This codes for CASSPTTGNYEQYF.

The chain is built from TRBV29-1 and TRBJ2-7, with D perhaps matching TRBD1 (6 bases). CDR1 is SQVTM, CDR2 ANQGSEA, per germline. This CDR3 region has 14 residues. Trimming stripped 1 base from V and 1 base from J, with 11 bases between. The CDR3 DNA reads as TGCAGCGTTGAAGGACAGGATGAATCCTACGAGCAGTACTTC. Protein product: CSVEGQDESYEQYF.

This chain uses TRBV5-4 with TRBJ1-6; TRBD1 aligns across 8 bases. With 1 base clipped from V and 6 bases from J, the junction kept 3 bases outside the gene matches. Germline CDR1 reads SGHNT; CDR2 reads YYREEE (reference sequence). The CDR3 length is 15 residues. CDR3 residues: CASSLNRGFNSPLHF. Written as DNA, the CDR3 is TGTGCCAGCAGCTTGAACAGGGGGTTTAATTCACCCCTCCACTTT.

The chain couples TRBV6-4 to TRBJ2-3, with TRBD2 identical over 14 bases. Unmatched junction bases numbered 0, after V lost 0 bases and J lost 4 bases. This CDR3 region has 16 residues. Per germline, CDR1 MRHNA and CDR2 SNTAGT. The CDR3 nucleotides read TGTGCCAGCAGTGACTCGACTAGCGGGGGGGCAGATACGCAGTATTTT. As protein: CASSDSTSGGADTQYF.

The chain carries TRBV7-8 and TRBJ1-6; TRBD1 might be the D (5 bases). Germline V gives CDR1 SGHVS, CDR2 FQNEAQ. The CDR3 has 17 residues. The ends were cut back, 1 base at V and 5 bases at J, with 15 bases in the middle. CDR3 sequence: CASSLGHGGGNNSPLHF. DNA for the CDR3: TGTGCCAGCAGCTTAGGACACGGCGGGGGGAATAATTCACCCCTCCACTTT. Based on the CDR3 plus reference TRBV7-8 and TRBJ1-6, the full variable domain is GAGVSQSPRYKVAKRGQDVALRCDPISGHVSLFWYQQALGQGPEFLTYFQNEAQLDKSGLPSDRFFAERPEGSVSTLKIQRTQQEDSAVYLCASSLGHGGGNNSPLHFGNGTRLTVT.

The rearrangement links TRBV4-3 to TRBJ1-5; D not certain. CDR1 is LGHNA and CDR2 is YSLEER in the germline V gene. The germline V and J ends were trimmed by 4 bases and 3 bases, with 16 bases remaining between them. The CDR3 has 16 amino acids. CDR3 sequence reads: CASSLSLGGYNQPQHF. In nucleotides, the CDR3 is TGCGCCAGCAGCCTATCCTTGGGAGGGTACAATCAGCCCCAGCATTTT.